The 24 T cell receptor beta chains listed next were all sequenced from one sample in a study of cytomegalovirus exposure and HLA in healthy donors. 13 Jbeta primers and 60 Vbeta primers were used for the PCR. The repertoire was sequenced with immunoSEQ multiplex PCR; TCRdb's copy has only in-frame clones and lacks some. The table records approximately 100,000 clones, about three quarters of them present only once. What was sequenced was PBMCs. Receptors were obtained from a woman aged 40-49 years in good health and CMV-seropositive.

This chain uses TRBV18 with TRBJ1-6; perhaps TRBD1 as D (5 bases). Trimming removed 0 bases at V and 9 bases at J, with 9 bases between. There are 14 residues in the CDR3. Germline CDR1 and CDR2: KGHSH and LQKENI. CDR3 in amino acids: CASSPPQESSPLHF. The DNA for the CDR3 is TGTGCCAGCTCACCACCACAGGAAAGTTCACCCCTCCACTTT.

This clone was observed a few times. V and J are TRBV25-1 and TRBJ1-1, with TRBD1 as a possible D gene (6 bases). From germline, CDR1 is MGHDK and CDR2 SYGVNS. V gave up 3 bases and J gave up 5 bases, with 10 bases separating them. This CDR3 has 13 residues. The CDR3 protein is CASSEGGRTEAFF. CDR3 nucleotide sequence: TGTGCCAGCAGTGAGGGGGGGCGTACTGAAGCTTTCTTT.

The CDR3 spells CASSLSQGRDSPLHF. The CDR3 nucleotides read TGCGCCAGCAGCTTGAGCCAGGGGAGGGATTCACCCCTCCACTTT. The chain couples TRBV5-1 to TRBJ1-6; D possibly corresponds to TRBD1 (6 bases). This CDR3 comprises 15 residues. The germline V and J ends were trimmed by 1 base and 8 bases, with 13 bases remaining between them. CDR1 is SGHRS and CDR2 is YFSETQ in the germline V gene.

DNA of the CDR3: TGTGCCAGCAGAATTACAGGGGGCACTGAAGCTTTCTTT. Its translation: CASRITGGTEAFF. The chain recombines TRBV7-2 with TRBJ1-1; 8 bases are a match to TRBD1. Germline lookup yields CDR1 SGHTA and CDR2 FQGNSA. The CDR3 is made up of 13 amino acids. Trimming removed 6 bases from V and 4 bases from J; junction bases left unmatched: 4.

The chain has TRBV27 and TRBJ1-5; D might be TRBD1 (5 bases). Germline CDR1 reads MNHEY; CDR2 reads SMNVEV (reference sequence). Trimming cost V 2 bases and J 6 bases, with 11 bases left between them. The CDR3 loop spans 14 amino acids. In nucleotides, the CDR3 is TGTGCCAGCAGTTTAGGTAGGGGAGGTCAGCCCCAGCATTTT. Translation: CASSLGRGGQPQHF.

The table lists this clone with a count of one. The rearrangement uses TRBV28 and TRBJ1-1, with D perhaps matching TRBD1 (5 bases). CDR1 MDHEN and CDR2 SYDVKM come from the germline V gene. Trimming stripped 2 bases from V and 1 base from J, with 8 bases between. The CDR3 loop spans 14 amino acids. The CDR3 loop is CASSLPDRNTEAFF. As DNA, the CDR3 is TGTGCCAGCAGTTTACCCGACAGGAACACTGAAGCTTTCTTT.

This chain uses TRBV27 with TRBJ2-2; D gene unclear. This CDR3 spans 14 amino acids. Germline lookup yields CDR1 MNHEY and CDR2 SMNVEV (reference sequence). Between the trimmed V and J ends, which lost 2 bases and 2 bases, there was a span of 6 bases. CDR3 DNA sequence: TGTGCCAGCAGTTTACGGGTAAACACCGGGGAGCTGTTTTTT. It translates to CASSLRVNTGELFF.

This clone was recorded once. V usage is TRBV18 and J usage is TRBJ2-5, with D maybe TRBD2 (6 bases). Per the germline V gene, CDR1 is KGHSH and CDR2 is LQKENI. The CDR3 runs to 15 residues. The V end was cut by 3 bases, the J end by 4 bases, with 15 bases between. CDR3 sequence: CASSPSLGGGETQYF. The DNA of the CDR3 is TGTGCCAGCTCACCTAGCCTCGGGGGAGGAGAGACCCAGTACTTC.

CDR3 protein: CSVPTGGYGYTF. CDR3 sequence (DNA): TGCAGCGTGCCGACAGGGGGATATGGCTACACCTTC. The chain has TRBV29-1 and TRBJ1-2, with TRBD1 matching over 9 bases. Germline V CDR1 and CDR2: SQVTM, ANQGSEA. Unmatched junction bases numbered 4, after V lost 6 bases and J lost 5 bases. The CDR3 sequence is 12 residues long.

The genes are TRBV6-5 and TRBJ1-6; TRBD1 matches at 9 bases. The V segment lost 5 bases and the J segment 9 bases; nucleotides outside the gene matches: 8. Germline CDR1 reads MNHEY; CDR2 reads SVGAGI. The CDR3 totals 15 residues. CDR3 sequence: CASSRPGTGSSPLHF. In DNA, the CDR3 is TGTGCCAGCAGTCGTCCCGGGACAGGGAGTTCACCCCTCCACTTT.

This chain links TRBV27 with TRBJ2-5; a weak D match, TRBD1 (5 bases). The V gene's germline CDR1 is MNHEY and CDR2 SMNVEV (reference sequence). V lost 2 bases and J 5 bases, leaving 12 bases between the germline ends. This CDR3 is built from 14 residues. CDR3 residues: CASSLRPAGETQYF. The CDR3 coding sequence is TGTGCCAGCAGTTTAAGGCCGGCAGGGGAGACCCAGTACTTC.

The chain is built from TRBV15 and TRBJ1-1; no clear D gene. Germline-derived CDR1 and CDR2 are LNHNV and YYDKDF (reference sequence). V was clipped by 2 bases and J by 0 bases, with 7 bases between them. The CDR3 contains 14 residues. CDR3 nucleotides: TGTGCCACCAGCAGACCACTGATGAACACTGAAGCTTTCTTT. Translated: CATSRPLMNTEAFF.

This clone has a handful of counts. This rearrangement joins TRBV19 to TRBJ1-5; D might be TRBD1 (5 bases). V dropped 0 bases and J dropped 5 bases, with 17 bases sitting between them. Germline CDR1 reads LNHDA; CDR2 reads SQIVND (reference sequence). The CDR3 has 17 amino acids. DNA of the CDR3: TGTGCCAGTAGTATAGATCTATCCAGGCTAGGGGATCAGCCCCAGCATTTT. Translated, it gives CASSIDLSRLGDQPQHF.

The rearrangement links TRBV30 to TRBJ2-7; possible D gene TRBD2, 7 bases. Germline V gives CDR1 GTSNPN, CDR2 SVGIG (reference sequence). The CDR3 is made up of 13 amino acids. Trimming took 0 bases from V and 7 from J, leaving 13 bases between them. In nucleotides, the CDR3 is TGTGCCTGGAGTGTCCTTGAGGGGGGGGAGCAGTACTTC. Protein sequence: CAWSVLEGGEQYF.

This clone was picked up a small number of times. This chain connects TRBV18 to TRBJ1-6, with a tentative D call TRBD1 (6 bases). V lost 4 bases and J 7 bases, leaving 14 bases between the germline ends. Per germline, CDR1 KGHSH and CDR2 LQKENI. The CDR3 consists of 15 residues. CDR3 in amino acids: CASSRNRDLNSPLHF. The CDR3 bases are TGTGCCAGCTCACGGAACAGGGATCTAAATTCACCCCTCCACTTT.

The sample holds a few counts of this clone. This chain uses TRBV13 with TRBJ2-7; 7 bases align to TRBD1. V lost 3 bases to trimming and J lost 0 bases; unmatched junction nucleotides: 8. CDR3 size: 16 residues. The germline CDR1 and CDR2 sequences are PRHDT and FYEKMQ (reference sequence). The CDR3 DNA reads TGTGCCAGCAGCTTTCGACAGGGCCCTATCTCCTACGAGCAGTACTTC. Translated: CASSFRQGPISYEQYF. Full variable domain (rest looked up from reference TRBV13 and TRBJ2-7): AAGVIQSPRHLIKEKRETATLKCYPIPRHDTVYWYQQGPGQDPQFLISFYEKMQSDKGSIPDRFSAQQFSDYHSELNMSSLELGDSALYFCASSFRQGPISYEQYFGPGTRLTVT.

Only a few counts were recorded for this clone. This sequence joins TRBV19 and TRBJ1-2; 11 nucleotides line up with TRBD1. V was clipped by 7 bases and J by 3 bases; unmatched bases: 7. There are 15 residues in the CDR3. CDR1 and CDR2 from the germline V gene are LNHDA and SQIVND (reference sequence). The CDR3 DNA reads TGTGCCAGTAAACCGGGACAGGGGGGTTACTATGGCTACACCTTC. It codes for CASKPGQGGYYGYTF.

This clone has only a few counts. The V call is TRBV11-2, the J call TRBJ1-1, with 9 bases lining up with TRBD1. The CDR3 is made up of 14 amino acids. Trimming took 3 bases from V and 6 from J; bases not matched to a gene: 5. Germline CDR1 SGHAT, CDR2 FQNNGV. The DNA for the CDR3 is TGTGCCAGCAGCTTCGGGGACAGGGCTGCTGAAGCTTTCTTT. Translation gives CASSFGDRAAEAFF.

The rearrangement links TRBV6-1 to TRBJ1-1; 8 nucleotides match TRBD1. V lost 6 bases to trimming and J lost 4 bases; unmatched junction nucleotides: 4. Germline CDR1 and CDR2: MNHNS and SASEGT. The CDR3 length is 13 residues. CDR3 sequence (DNA): TGTGCCAGCAGGAGGACAGGGACCACTGAAGCTTTCTTT. It yields the protein CASRRTGTTEAFF.

This clone came up once. The chain couples TRBV28 to TRBJ1-2; TRBD1 aligns across 7 bases. This CDR3 region has 14 residues. The ends lost 6 bases at V and 5 bases at J; junction bases unmatched: 9. CDR1 is MDHEN and CDR2 is SYDVKM in the germline V gene. CDR3 nucleotide sequence: TGTGCCAGCAGACCGACAGGGCCTAGGTATGGCTACACCTTC. Translating it yields CASRPTGPRYGYTF.

The chain combines TRBV30 with TRBJ1-3, with no clear D. Germline V gene lookup returns CDR1 GTSNPN and CDR2 SVGIG (reference sequence). The CDR3 is 13 amino acids. Trimming took 1 base from V and 3 from J, leaving 7 bases between them. The CDR3 DNA is TGTGCCTGGAGTGCCTTACATGGAAACACCATATATTTT. Translation gives CAWSALHGNTIYF.

The rearrangement uses TRBV27 and TRBJ2-5; 9 positions agree with TRBD1. Germline V gene lookup returns CDR1 MNHEY and CDR2 SMNVEV (reference sequence). The CDR3 length is 15 residues. The ends lost 2 bases at V and 4 bases at J; junction bases unmatched: 5. CDR3 amino acids: CASSLNGQGTETQYF. CDR3 bases: TGTGCCAGCAGTTTAAATGGACAGGGGACAGAGACCCAGTACTTC.

This chain connects TRBV6-1 to TRBJ2-7; TRBD1 is a possible D gene (5 bases). CDR3 length: 12 amino acids. The V gene's germline CDR1 is MNHNS and CDR2 SASEGT. V was shortened by 8 bases and J by 3 bases, with 11 bases between the two germline ends. This CDR3 reads CASGKGRYEQYF. DNA of the CDR3: TGTGCCAGCGGAAAGGGGCGCTACGAGCAGTACTTC.

This clone was observed a few times. This chain links TRBV6-1 with TRBJ1-1; 7 positions match TRBD1. The length of the CDR3 is 19 residues. Germline V gene data show CDR1 as MNHNS and CDR2 as SASEGT. J lost 0 bases, V lost 4 bases, and 17 bases had no gene match. The CDR3 protein is CASSGIARTGRLMNTEAFF. The DNA for the CDR3 is TGTGCCAGCAGTGGAATTGCCCGGACAGGTCGATTAATGAACACTGAAGCTTTCTTT.